The 10 T cell receptor beta chains given below trace back to one sample, sequenced in a study of OX40 agonist ivuxolimab in advanced cancers. Data came from immunoSEQ multiplex PCR; TCRdb stores just in-frame clones and leaves some out. Of some 60,000 clones listed, under 90% are singletons. The input for sequencing was CD4+ or CD8+ T cells sorted from blood, taken in a trial of the OX40 agonist ivuxolimab. The source is an adult with an advanced solid tumor such as melanoma, head and neck, liver or kidney cancer.

This clone was detected once. The genes are TRBV5-1 and TRBJ1-3, with D tentatively TRBD1 (5 bases). Trimming cost V 0 bases and J 1 base, with 14 bases left between them. CDR3 length: 17 amino acids. The V gene's germline CDR1 is SGHRS and CDR2 YFSETQ. CDR3 protein: CASSLAGGSPSGNTIYF. The CDR3 nucleotides read TGCGCCAGCAGCTTGGCTGGGGGGAGCCCTTCTGGAAACACCATATATTTT.

This clone was recorded once. The rearrangement uses TRBV6-1 and TRBJ2-3; D gene ambiguous. Per germline, CDR1 MNHNS and CDR2 SASEGT. Trimming cost V 4 bases and J 6 bases, with 17 bases left between them. The CDR3 spans 15 residues. The CDR3 sequence: CASSAPPGLGDTQYF. In DNA, the CDR3 is TGTGCCAGCAGTGCCCCACCCGGCCTTGGGGATACGCAGTATTTT.

V gene TRBV7-2 combines with J gene TRBJ1-1; 7 bases fit TRBD1. This CDR3 is 13 amino acids long. Germline V lookup: CDR1 SGHTA, CDR2 FQGNSA. V trimming: 5 bases; J trimming: 4 bases; junction bases outside the gene matches: 4. CDR3 sequence (DNA): TGTGCCAGCAGCAGGGGGCGCACCACTGAAGCTTTCTTT. Translation: CASSRGRTTEAFF.

This clone turned up a few times. The gene calls are TRBV19 and TRBJ2-5; unclear D gene. This CDR3 comprises 14 residues. Germline V gene lookup returns CDR1 LNHDA and CDR2 SQIVND (reference sequence). Trimming took 3 bases from V and 2 from J, leaving 10 bases between them. This CDR3 reads CASSIGRRQETQYF. The CDR3 DNA reads as TGTGCCAGTAGTATCGGTCGGAGACAAGAGACCCAGTACTTC.

The chain uses TRBV30 and TRBJ1-3; D gene uncertain. This CDR3 is built from 16 residues. Trimming pared 4 bases from V and 0 bases from J, leaving 16 bases between. Germline CDR1 reads GTSNPN; CDR2 reads SVGIG (reference sequence). The DNA for the CDR3 is TGTGCCTGGACCCGCCCAACATTAGTCTCTGGAAACACCATATATTTT. Amino acid sequence: CAWTRPTLVSGNTIYF.

CDR3 coding DNA: TGCAGCGTTGAACAGGCGCCCACCGGGGAGCTGTTTTTT. Amino acid sequence: CSVEQAPTGELFF. The V and J genes are TRBV29-1 and TRBJ2-2; no firm D call. Germline V gives CDR1 SQVTM, CDR2 ANQGSEA. This CDR3 has 13 amino acids. The ends were cut back, 2 bases at V and 4 bases at J, with 8 bases in the middle.

This clone was seen a handful of times. Germline and junction disagree at one end, which may indicate a read error. The rearrangement uses TRBV11-1 and TRBJ2-5; D is unclear. Germline assignment: CDR1 SGHAT and CDR2 FQDESV (reference sequence). CDR3 length: 13 residues. The CDR3 bases are TGTGCCAGCAGCTCCTCAATGACCGAGACCCGGTACTTC. Encoded protein: CASSSSMTETRYF.

This chain links TRBV19 with TRBJ2-6; the match to TRBD1 covers 7 bases. The CDR3 is 16 residues long. Germline loops: CDR1 LNHDA, CDR2 SQIVND (reference sequence). With V trimmed by 2 bases and J by 0 bases, 1 base remained unmatched. CDR3 DNA sequence: TGTGCCAGTAGTATATGGGACAGCTCTGGGGCCAACGTCCTGACTTTC. Its translation: CASSIWDSSGANVLTF.

This rearrangement joins TRBV15 to TRBJ2-1; TRBD2 matches 10 bases. Trimming removed 0 bases from V and 2 bases from J; junction bases left unmatched: 10. This CDR3 has 19 residues. The germline V gene has CDR1 LNHNV and CDR2 YYDKDF (reference sequence). The CDR3: CATSRDLSSGRFTYNEQFF. The CDR3 DNA reads TGTGCCACCAGCAGAGATCTGTCTAGCGGGAGATTCACCTACAATGAGCAGTTCTTC. The full variable domain, in which reference TRBV15 and TRBJ2-1 provide the parts outside the CDR3, is DAMVIQNPRYQVTQFGKPVTLSCSQTLNHNVMYWYQQKSSQAPKLLFHYYDKDFNNEADTPDNFQSRRPNTSFCFLDIRSPGLGDTAMYLCATSRDLSSGRFTYNEQFFGPGTRLTVL.

The V call is TRBV4-1, the J call TRBJ2-5; D possibly corresponds to TRBD2 (6 bases). With 0 bases removed from V and 5 bases from J, the gap between germline ends came to 13 bases. Germline assignment: CDR1 MGHRA and CDR2 YSYEKL. This CDR3 spans 15 amino acids. As DNA, the CDR3 is TGCGCCAGCAGCCAAGATCCTAGCCGGGGGGAGACCCAGTACTTC. Translated: CASSQDPSRGETQYF.